This TCR beta chain stems from a study of tumor and adjacent non-tumor tissue in lung cancer (dated by TCRdb to 2016 to 2018). Describing the broader study: Of the cohort, eleven to twelve patients had adenocarcinoma, 2 had squamous cell carcinoma and 1 had small cell lung cancer. TCRbeta CDR3 sequencing was performed on around 30 paired specimens, with one tumor sample and one normal lung sample collected per patient. A total of 95 million to 150 million productive TCRbeta reads were generated by sequencing, corresponding to an average of roughly 4.1 million reads per sample. Ages among the roughly 15 patients ranged from about 31 to 85 years, there were 10 or so men and 5 women, and disease was at TNM stage I to III. Bulk TCRbeta repertoires were compared between lung tumor tissue and matched distant non-tumor lung tissue obtained from roughly 16 lung cancer patients. Results and caveats for the whole study, not just this receptor: Only around 15 patients were included in the cohort, and the need for larger samples and more detailed clinical data was noted by the authors. TCR diversity (inverse Simpson) was significantly higher in tumor than in normal lung tissue (roughly 430 vs 170, P = 0.0075, Mann-Whitney U test). TCR diversity was significantly higher in younger patients, and higher tumor TCR diversity was associated with shorter overall and disease-free survival. Because peripheral blood was not sequenced, blood TCRbeta repertoires in the lung cancer patients of the study were not examined. In normal lung, the top 100 clones accounted for a significantly larger cumulative share of the repertoire than in tumor tissue. The sequencing platform is not named in the methods, and unique molecular identifiers are not mentioned.

Comments on this clonotype: Its binding antigen is unknown. A much larger clone lies a single base off, so this may be a read error.

CDR1 and CDR2, looked up from the germline V gene (reference sequence), are SEHNR and FQNEAQ. From cysteine to phenylalanine, the CDR3 is 12 amino acids long. Just CDR3 DNA is preserved here, 36 bases in frame from base 1. Trimming removed 5 bases from V and 8 bases from J, leaving 13 bases between the germline ends. Bulk unsorted tissue served as the source for RNA extraction, and RNA quality was assessed using a NanoDrop ND-1000 and an Agilent 2100. Donors were newly diagnosed lung cancer patients admitted for thoracic surgery in China between August and November 2014, without prior chemotherapy. Patients who had received previous radiotherapy or chemotherapy, or who had another concurrent cancer, were excluded from the study. Pieces of surgical tissue measuring about 1-2.1 cm3 were kept in RNAlater solution and held at -80 degrees C until needed. The library was built by means of multiplex PCR. TCRdb lists the instrument as Illumina HiSeq 2500. TCRbeta libraries were constructed through three rounds of nested PCR with primers (Table S4) according to protocols modified from ARM-PCR. PCR products of 200-500 bp were gel-excised and purified with the QIAquick gel extraction kit before sequencing. In the source study's methods: Reads were cleaned with Trimmomatic, merged with FLASH into complete CDR3 sequences, and assigned to V(D)J germline segments with MiTCR. VDJtools was used to compute clonal diversity as the inverse Simpson's index. A read counted as productive if the sequence was in-frame and lacked a premature stop codon. TCRdb trimmed the raw reads at Q25, called clones with MiXCR and kept productive beta chains. Each CDR3 protein appears once, grouped with its most common genes and DNA. The V and J calls were not made by the authors but by TCRdb's processing. This sample holds more than 90,000 distinct CDR3 sequences; 67% were observed only once. Around 20% of the sample is taken by the ten largest.

This sequence uses TRBV7-9 and TRBJ2-7; a confident D gene designation cannot be given. This TCR came from a man in his 60s with non-small cell lung cancer. The sequenced sample consisted of lung tumor tissue. Here the CDR3 is given as CASSVQSAQQYF. In nucleotide form, the sequence is TGTGCCAGCAGCGTCCAGTCAGCCCAGCAGTACTTC.